The following is a TCR beta chain sequence with its context. Random hexamers were used to reverse transcribe the RNA input (about 0.5 to 1 ug). TCRdb reprocessed the immunoSEQ multiplex PCR reads via MiXCR and lists one record per CDR3 protein. The repertoire has a few hundred thousand distinct CDR3 sequences, more than 70% of them found once; the top ten carry 0.12%. This specimen comes from a study of CD8 T cells in Susac syndrome. V was cut by 2 bases and J by 8 bases, with 13 bases left in between. The CDR3 is 13 residues long. Germline V gives CDR1 SNHLY, CDR2 FYNNEI. Patients with stable or active relapsing-remitting disease, all of them treatment-naive, made up the multiple sclerosis controls.

Sequenced material: CD8+ T cells from PBMCs. The chain recombines TRBV2 with TRBJ2-7; weak D call: TRBD1 (5 bases). The sequence came from a human donor with multiple sclerosis. The CDR3 loop is CASSEPPGIQQYF. CDR3 coding DNA: TGTGCCAGCAGTGAACCGCCAGGGATCCAGCAGTACTTC.